Detailed here is one T cell receptor beta chain. For sequencing, patients were chosen who had shown expansion of CD8+CD57+ cells by flow cytometry. Profiling of TCR beta VDJ combinations and CDR3 sequences used genomic DNA as template. TCRdb passed the reads through MiXCR, listing each CDR3 protein once. The data contain about 220,000 distinct CDR3 sequences, 47% of them singletons. This entry belongs to a study of CD8+CD57+ T cells in acquired aplastic anemia. Study details: Isolated CD4+ and CD8+ cells, once sorted, yielded DNA averaging about 3.1 ug.

V lost 7 bases, J lost 2 bases, and 13 bases stayed unmatched. The CDR3 extends over 17 amino acids. Germline V gives CDR1 LNHDA, CDR2 SQIVND (reference sequence). The sample consisted of sorted CD4+, CD8+, or CD8+CD57+ T cells (not recorded which) from PBMCs. This chain joins TRBV19 and TRBJ2-2, with 7 bases that match TRBD2. The source of this sequence is a human donor with aplastic anemia. CDR3 nucleotides: TGTGCCAGTAACCCCCGGGGGGACTTCGCTAACACCGGGGAGCTGTTTTTT. Its translation is CASNPRGDFANTGELFF. The full variable domain, rest sourced from reference TRBV19 and TRBJ2-2, is DGGITQSPKYLFRKEGQNVTLSCEQNLNHDAMYWYRQDPGQGLRLIYYSQIVNDFQKGDIAEGYSVSREKKESFPLTVTSAQKNPTAFYLCASNPRGDFANTGELFFGEGSRLTVL.